This TCR beta chain appears in the sequencing data of a study of cytomegalovirus exposure and HLA in healthy donors (dated by TCRdb to 2015 to 2018). For the study in its entirety: An earlier analysis of some 600 of the donors reported 250 to 350 Gb of sequence data and 90 million to 120 million unique TCR beta sequences obtained from 180 million or so T cells. Rather than drawing on any new phenotypic data, the later analysis identified candidate immune exposures from TCR beta sequences and the way those sequences occurred across donors. The study aimed to test whether signatures of past pathogen exposure could be identified by cataloging public T cell receptors. Of the approximately 400 genotyped donors, approximately 83% fell in the genetic ancestry cluster associated with self-reported Caucasian donors. In an earlier analysis of 587 of the donors, high-throughput TCR beta sequencing was used to judge whether each TCR beta V gene segment behaved as functional or pseudogenic. An early release covering about 600 HLA-typed donors comprised approximately 290 gigabases of sequencing data and around 85 million unique TCR sequences. Across about 370 genotyped donors of the cohort, an average of about 250,000 unique TCR beta nucleotide sequences per donor were sequenced, and roughly a sixth of those sequences were non-productive. Roughly five DR-DQ haplotypes were handled as single units for association and clustering because linkage in the cohort was strong. Donor age, sex, ethnicity and CMV serostatus were collected together with the repertoire data. The number of typed donors differed by locus: roughly 629-630 for A, B, C, DRB1 and DQB1; approximately 540 for DQA1; 600 to 610 for DPA1; and about 450 for DPB1. Besides the first cohort of about 730 subjects, a separate validation cohort made up of 120 different subjects was used. All discovery cohort repertoires had been generated on a single sequencing platform. Both class I and class II loci were covered by HLA typing, at four-digit resolution. To predict cytomegalovirus infection status, the study combined high-throughput TCR immunosequencing, statistical association of individual TCRs with disease status, and machine learning. The T cell repertoires of 666 subjects were profiled by immunosequencing and related to cytomegalovirus serostatus. In a later analysis, previously published TCR beta repertoires from 500 to 750 donors were re-analyzed and high-resolution HLA genotyping was added so that TCR occurrence patterns could be studied. A later genetic analysis used genome-wide SNP genotypes for about 65% of the 666 donors, treating that subset as a discovery cohort. What the authors observed across the whole study: In the study, 150 to 200 TCR beta chains were listed as associated with cytomegalovirus. The classifier was reported to diagnose cytomegalovirus status with high specificity and sensitivity in both the original cohort and the validation cohort. A later analysis associated about 16,000 TCR beta sequences with specific HLA alleles at a false discovery rate of 0.05. Broadly in line with IMGT annotations, most TCR beta V segments showed up in productive rearrangements about 87% or about 30% of the time in an earlier analysis of several hundred of the donors. In a later genetic analysis, a missense DCLRE1C variant was associated with V-gene and J-gene trimming of TCR beta chains, and the association was replicated in an independent cohort. Only TCR beta chains were sequenced in this cohort, and the absence of alpha or paired-chain data limited detectable features. CMV serostatus was the only immune exposure information available for the cohort. A later analysis reported that several top co-occurrence clusters appeared linked to parvovirus B19, influenza, CMV and Epstein-Barr virus. Most CMV-associated TCR beta chains appeared to be HLA-restricted in a later analysis, and the HLA associations seemed to be driven largely by CMV exposure. Compared with the approximately 700-donor mean, donors in an Asian-associated ancestry cluster had fewer N-insertions in productive TCRs, according to a later genetic analysis. The presence/absence analyses assumed that sequencing depth was roughly uniform across donors, and that assumption may not be true. Some IMGT-functional V segments, including TRBV6-2 and TRBV6-3, could not be distinguished by the 87-base-pair reads and were therefore excluded. In a later analysis, HLA-associated TCR beta chains were found to be more clonally expanded and to have lower generation probabilities than equally common non-associated chains. A cluster of highly shared sequence variants was judged likely to represent a technical artifact of the sequencing pipeline. Because some donors lacked HLA typing at each locus, the association tests relied only on the typed subset. The earlier analysis of approximately 560 of the donors excluded 15 to 20 rarely observed V segments, including chromosome 9 orphons, because counts were too low. The authors suggested that the approach could potentially be extended to other disease states and immunological phenotypes. Assigning TCR associations to individual alleles was difficult when HLA alleles, especially DR and DQ, strongly co-occurred. A further reported finding was that TCR beta sequences accurately predicted the HLA-A and HLA-B alleles for most subjects in the first cohort. Linkage disequilibrium might explain the correlated functional status among segregating V segments, but an unknown experimental factor could not be ruled out. In vitro tests confirmed that a few of the cytomegalovirus-associated TCR beta chains recognize cytomegalovirus antigens. According to a later analysis, TCR association rates differed among HLA loci, with DRB1 alleles showing the most associated TCRs and HLA-C alleles showing the fewest. While some public TCRs were present in many individuals, most TCR sequences turned up only very rarely across donors.

The cohort comprised hundreds of healthy bone marrow donors. All cohort members were sampled while nominally healthy, although unrecorded immune exposures were likely present. The donor tested CMV seropositive, placing the donor among the 310 or so seropositive members of the cohort. A peripheral blood sample was provided by each donor, and peripheral blood mononuclear cells were used for TCR beta sequencing. Genomic DNA extraction from the blood cell samples was performed with the Qiagen DNeasy Blood Extraction Kit. A note on this clone: The target of this receptor is not known. No base-level quality is on record; no much larger clone is a single base apart.

CDR1 and CDR2 (SGDLS, YYNGEE) derive from the germline V gene. Including cysteine and phenylalanine, the CDR3 has 16 amino acids. Only the CDR3 DNA stays, 48 bases, in frame from base 1. V loses 0 bases of germline sequence and J loses 0 bases, and the interval between the two ends is 11 bases. The library was built by means of the immunoSEQ multiplex PCR assay. For the multiplex PCR, a mixture combining 60 forward primers for TCR Vbeta segments and 13 reverse primers for TCR Jbeta segments was used. The CDR3 region of rearranged TCR beta genes was amplified from genomic DNA with a multiplex PCR assay. The Illumina HiSeq System was used to sequence the amplified TCR beta libraries as 87-base-pair reads. As for how the authors treated the data: Across the 670 or so repertoires, a later analysis counted some 81 million unique TCR beta chains, roughly 11 million of which were shared by at least two donors. A nearest-neighbor algorithm error-corrected the raw reads and collapsed the reads into unique sequences, merging closely related sequences to remove PCR and sequencing errors. V, D and J gene segments were assigned by aligning CDR3 sequences to IMGT reference sequences. Each retained sequence needed at least a six-nucleotide match to both a V gene segment and a J gene segment. A rearrangement counted as productive if the CDR3 had no stop codons and remained in frame with V and J, and every other rearrangement counted as non-productive. CDR3 was defined by IMGT convention, running from the second conserved V-encoded cysteine to the conserved J-encoded phenylalanine. The earlier analysis of 500 to 650 of the donors excluded any sequence lacking an unambiguous match to a single V gene segment. An earlier analysis of fewer than 750 of the donors called V segments functional above 56.7% productive rearrangements and segregating when the between-donor standard deviation exceeded 5%. A statistical classification framework was developed to diagnose cytomegalovirus status using the catalog of TCR beta chain sequences. V and J gene assignment, in a later analysis, came from comparing TCR nucleotide sequences with IMGT/GENE-DB human TR gene sequences. Using the TCRdist pipeline, a later analysis assigned CDR3 sequences along with most-parsimonious VDJ recombination scenarios. In a later analysis, each TCR beta chain was defined by its CDR3 amino acid sequence together with its V-gene family, and reads without a unique V-gene family were excluded. A later analysis removed roughly 590 highly shared, low-generation-probability nucleotide sequences to deal with suspected cross-contamination and a sequencing artifact. For each public chain, a later analysis derived a clonal expansion index from normalized ranks of inferred template counts within each repertoire. In a later analysis, generation probabilities were computed with a VDJ recombination model fitted to out-of-frame rearrangements, and the resulting probabilities were checked against IGoR. A later analysis scored TCR-TCR, TCR-HLA and TCR-CMV co-occurrence with hypergeometric tests, applying a repertoire-size bias correction to TCR pairs. A later analysis estimated false discovery rates by permuting HLA or CMV assignments 20 times. In a later analysis, co-occurring TCRs were grouped using DBSCAN, with TCRdist sequence similarity added in when clustering inside HLA-allele-positive subsets. Repertoires with fewer than 30,000 or more than 120,000 public chains were left out of co-occurrence clustering, as were several repertoires with anomalous nucleotide sharing. TCRdb re-hosts the immuneACCESS table, in-frame sequences only. Its copies lack some clones; in the studies checked, an unresolved V gene accounts for under half of them, and the cause for the rest is not known. V, J and clone size reflect that table, while D and trimming were determined from the DNA. The sample has 250,000 to 350,000 clones on record, around 86% of them singletons. 4% of the sample belongs to the ten largest clones.

This sequence originates from a man aged 35-49 years in good health and CMV-seropositive. This receptor chain uses TRBV9 and TRBJ2-3; TRBD2 is possibly the D segment (6 matching bases). Sequenced input: PBMCs. The DNA sequence is given as TGTGCCAGCAGCGTAGAACTAGCTCGCAGCACAGATACGCAGTATTTT. This codes for CASSVELARSTDTQYF. Outside the CDR3, residues come from the reference TRBV9 and TRBJ2-3 proteins, so the full variable domain is: DSGVTQTPKHLITATGQRVTLRCSPRSGDLSVYWYQQSLDQGLQFLIQYYNGEERAKGNILERFSAQQFPDLHSELNLSSLELGDSALYFCASSVELARSTDTQYFGPGTRLTVL.